Listed below are T cell receptor beta chains from one sample, sequenced in a study of cytomegalovirus exposure and HLA in healthy donors. This table comes from immunoSEQ multiplex PCR, and its TCRdb copy is limited to in-frame clones, with some not included. The sample carries roughly 98,000 clones, around three quarters recorded once. The sample taken for sequencing was PBMCs. The receptors here all came from a middle-aged man in good health and CMV-seronegative. Both conserved end residues are part of each CDR3. Each record gives: CDR3 protein, CDR3 DNA, clone size, D gene, J gene, V gene. A D gene is named only where the DNA matches it firmly. The size entry is marked missing in some rows and otherwise reads once, few, many or a size class.

CDR3: CASSSIPGRGNQPQHF
DNA: TGTGCCAGCAGTTCAATCCCCGGTCGGGGCAATCAGCCCCAGCATTTT
size: -
D: -
J: TRBJ1-5
V: TRBV6-5

CDR3: CASSFTSASYEQYF
DNA: TGCGCCAGCAGCTTCACTAGCGCGTCCTACGAGCAGTACTTC
size: -
D: TRBD2
J: TRBJ2-7
V: TRBV5-1

CDR3: CATNILGRGLDQPQHF
DNA: TGTGCCACTAATATCCTCGGGAGGGGATTAGATCAGCCCCAGCATTTT
size: -
D: -
J: TRBJ1-5
V: TRBV19

CDR3: CASSATRAGTGLDTQYF
DNA: TGTGCCAGCAGCGCTACCAGGGCCGGGACAGGATTAGATACGCAGTATTTT
size: -
D: TRBD1
J: TRBJ2-3
V: TRBV9

CDR3: CASSPQGGQWITDTQYF
DNA: TGTGCCAGCTCACCCCAAGGGGGACAGTGGATAACAGATACGCAGTATTTT
size: -
D: TRBD1
J: TRBJ2-3
V: TRBV18

CDR3: CASSYRHARAGTFF
DNA: TGTGCCAGCAGTTACCGACACGCCCGGGCGGGGACTTTCTTT
size: -
D: -
J: TRBJ1-1
V: TRBV6-5

CDR3: CASSPIGQRNNEKLFF
DNA: TGTGCCAGCTCACCAATCGGACAGCGTAATAATGAAAAACTGTTTTTT
size: few
D: -
J: TRBJ1-4
V: TRBV18

CDR3: CASSYGDISYEQYF
DNA: TGTGCCAGCAGTTACGGGGACATCTCCTACGAGCAGTACTTC
size: -
D: -
J: TRBJ2-7
V: TRBV28

CDR3: CASSERCSCQPQHF
DNA: TGCGCCAGCAGTGAGCGGTGTTCTTGTCAGCCCCAGCATTTT
size: -
D: -
J: TRBJ1-5
V: TRBV10-1

CDR3: CASSLGTNGAFF
DNA: TGTGCCAGCAGCTTGGGGACAAATGGAGCTTTCTTT
size: -
D: -
J: TRBJ1-1
V: TRBV5-8

CDR3: CASSHSGTSGGTDTQYF
DNA: TGCGCCAGCAGCCACTCCGGGACTAGCGGGGGCACAGATACGCAGTATTTT
size: -
D: TRBD2
J: TRBJ2-3
V: TRBV5-1

CDR3: CAAGGGYTGELFF
DNA: TGCGCCGCCGGGGGGGGGTACACCGGGGAGCTGTTTTTT
size: -
D: TRBD2
J: TRBJ2-2
V: TRBV6-5

CDR3: CASSFLLYRMRHGYTF
DNA: TGTGCCAGCAGTTTCCTTCTCTACAGGATGCGGCATGGCTACACCTTC
size: -
D: -
J: TRBJ1-2
V: TRBV28

CDR3: CAWSAYRGANEKLFF
DNA: TGTGCCTGGAGTGCCTACAGGGGGGCCAATGAAAAACTGTTTTTT
size: -
D: TRBD1
J: TRBJ1-4
V: TRBV30

CDR3: CASSLHYPNYGYTF
DNA: TGTGCCAGCAGTTTACACTATCCGAACTATGGCTACACCTTC
size: -
D: -
J: TRBJ1-2
V: TRBV27

CDR3: CASSEQNIYEQYF
DNA: TGTGCCAGCAGTGAACAGAATATCTACGAGCAGTACTTC
size: -
D: -
J: TRBJ2-7
V: TRBV6-1

CDR3: CASNVQGRPGNTIYF
DNA: TGTGCCAGTAATGTTCAGGGGCGGCCTGGAAACACCATATATTTT
size: -
D: -
J: TRBJ1-3
V: TRBV19

CDR3: CASSLFRDNGYTF
DNA: TGTGCCAGCAGCTTATTTCGGGACAATGGCTACACCTTC
size: -
D: -
J: TRBJ1-2
V: TRBV7-8

CDR3: CASSFGNEKLFF
DNA: TGTGCCAGCAGCTTCGGGAATGAAAAACTGTTTTTT
size: -
D: -
J: TRBJ1-4
V: TRBV5-6

CDR3: CASSLASGGGQYF
DNA: TGTGCCAGCAGCTTAGCATCAGGGGGCGGGCAGTACTTC
size: -
D: TRBD1
J: TRBJ2-7
V: TRBV7-2

CDR3: CALDRDRVYEQYF
DNA: TGTGCCTTGGACCGGGACAGGGTTTACGAGCAGTACTTC
size: -
D: TRBD1
J: TRBJ2-7
V: TRBV30

CDR3: CASWDRSSYEQYF
DNA: TGTGCCAGCTGGGACAGGTCCTCCTACGAGCAGTACTTC
size: -
D: TRBD1
J: TRBJ2-7
V: TRBV27

CDR3: CASSRIRQAIDYTF
DNA: TGTGCCAGCAGCCGCATCAGACAGGCAATTGACTACACCTTC
size: -
D: -
J: TRBJ1-2
V: TRBV7-3

CDR3: CASSLLTDTQYF
DNA: TGCGCCAGCAGCTTGCTCACAGATACGCAGTATTTT
size: -
D: -
J: TRBJ2-3
V: TRBV5-1

CDR3: CASTRLRQGNTEAFF
DNA: TGTGCCAGCACTAGACTGAGGCAGGGGAACACTGAAGCTTTCTTT
size: -
D: -
J: TRBJ1-1
V: TRBV2

CDR3: CASSDSGGTQYF
DNA: TGTGCCAGCAGTGACAGCGGGGGGACCCAGTACTTC
size: -
D: TRBD2
J: TRBJ2-5
V: TRBV7-3

CDR3: CATTTGGSNQPQHF
DNA: TGTGCGACTACAACAGGGGGAAGCAATCAGCCCCAGCATTTT
size: -
D: TRBD1
J: TRBJ1-5
V: TRBV7-8

CDR3: CASSQFAGANVLTF
DNA: TGTGCCAGCAGCCAATTCGCGGGGGCCAACGTCCTGACTTTC
size: -
D: -
J: TRBJ2-6
V: TRBV14

CDR3: CASSDTTNEKLFF
DNA: TGCGCCAGCAGTGATACAACTAATGAAAAACTGTTTTTT
size: -
D: -
J: TRBJ1-4
V: TRBV10-1

CDR3: CASNPGVAGGRDEQFF
DNA: TGCGCCAGCAACCCCGGCGTTGCGGGAGGGAGAGATGAGCAGTTCTTC
size: -
D: TRBD2
J: TRBJ2-1
V: TRBV10-2

CDR3: CASSLRGTGLGKLFF
DNA: TGTGCCAGCAGTTTGCGTGGGACAGGGTTGGGAAAACTGTTTTTT
size: -
D: TRBD1
J: TRBJ1-4
V: TRBV28

CDR3: CASSTLGFGNYGYTF
DNA: TGTGCCAGCAGCACCCTCGGGTTCGGAAACTATGGCTACACCTTC
size: -
D: -
J: TRBJ1-2
V: TRBV14

CDR3: CASSQVRPGLGINEQFF
DNA: TGTGCCAGCAGCCAAGTTCGTCCGGGACTAGGGATCAATGAGCAGTTCTTC
size: once
D: TRBD2
J: TRBJ2-1
V: TRBV14

CDR3: CASSPGLAAYEQYF
DNA: TGTGCCAGCTCTCCGGGACTAGCGGCCTACGAGCAGTACTTC
size: once
D: TRBD2
J: TRBJ2-7
V: TRBV4-2

CDR3: CASSFVAIAKNIQYF
DNA: TGTGCCAGCAGCTTCGTAGCAATAGCCAAAAACATTCAGTACTTC
size: once
D: -
J: TRBJ2-4
V: TRBV7-2

CDR3: CATSRGQGSPKETQYF
DNA: TGTGCCACCAGCAGAGGACAGGGGTCTCCCAAAGAGACCCAGTACTTC
size: -
D: TRBD1
J: TRBJ2-5
V: TRBV15

CDR3: CASSLLGGGTTDTQYF
DNA: TGTGCCAGCAGCTTACTAGGGGGGGGGACCACAGATACGCAGTATTTT
size: -
D: -
J: TRBJ2-3
V: TRBV7-2

CDR3: CASGLAGYNEQFF
DNA: TGTGCCAGCGGGCTAGCGGGGTACAATGAGCAGTTCTTC
size: -
D: TRBD2
J: TRBJ2-1
V: TRBV27

CDR3: CASRIGGSYGYTF
DNA: TGTGCCAGCAGAATTGGAGGGAGCTATGGCTACACCTTC
size: -
D: -
J: TRBJ1-2
V: TRBV27

CDR3: CASSPQGGWEQYF
DNA: TGTGCCAGCTCACCACAAGGGGGTTGGGAGCAGTACTTC
size: few
D: -
J: TRBJ2-7
V: TRBV18

CDR3: CASIRNYEQYF
DNA: TGTGCCAGCATCAGGAACTACGAGCAGTACTTC
size: -
D: -
J: TRBJ2-7
V: TRBV28

CDR3: CASSQDSTGGYYEQYF
DNA: TGCGCCAGCAGCCAGGATTCGACAGGGGGATACTACGAGCAGTACTTC
size: once
D: TRBD1
J: TRBJ2-7
V: TRBV4-3

CDR3: CASRGTSQRTDTQYF
DNA: TGTGCCAGCAGGGGGACTAGTCAGCGCACAGATACGCAGTATTTT
size: -
D: TRBD2
J: TRBJ2-3
V: TRBV6-1

CDR3: CASRGQGPTGELFF
DNA: TGTGCCAGCAGGGGACAGGGTCCCACCGGGGAGCTGTTTTTT
size: -
D: TRBD1
J: TRBJ2-2
V: TRBV6-6

CDR3: CASSEAGDSGNTIYF
DNA: TGCGCCAGCAGTGAGGCCGGGGACTCTGGAAACACCATATATTTT
size: -
D: -
J: TRBJ1-3
V: TRBV10-2

CDR3: CASSPAPTRDDTGELFF
DNA: TGTGCCAGCAGCCCCGCCCCCACTAGAGATGACACCGGGGAGCTGTTTTTT
size: -
D: -
J: TRBJ2-2
V: TRBV7-9

CDR3: CAWSTQLGAGRSYEQYF
DNA: TGTGCCTGGAGTACCCAATTAGGGGCGGGGAGGAGCTACGAGCAGTACTTC
size: once
D: -
J: TRBJ2-7
V: TRBV30

CDR3: CASSVGGSNTEAFF
DNA: TGTGCCAGCAGCGTAGGAGGCAGCAACACTGAAGCTTTCTTT
size: -
D: -
J: TRBJ1-1
V: TRBV9